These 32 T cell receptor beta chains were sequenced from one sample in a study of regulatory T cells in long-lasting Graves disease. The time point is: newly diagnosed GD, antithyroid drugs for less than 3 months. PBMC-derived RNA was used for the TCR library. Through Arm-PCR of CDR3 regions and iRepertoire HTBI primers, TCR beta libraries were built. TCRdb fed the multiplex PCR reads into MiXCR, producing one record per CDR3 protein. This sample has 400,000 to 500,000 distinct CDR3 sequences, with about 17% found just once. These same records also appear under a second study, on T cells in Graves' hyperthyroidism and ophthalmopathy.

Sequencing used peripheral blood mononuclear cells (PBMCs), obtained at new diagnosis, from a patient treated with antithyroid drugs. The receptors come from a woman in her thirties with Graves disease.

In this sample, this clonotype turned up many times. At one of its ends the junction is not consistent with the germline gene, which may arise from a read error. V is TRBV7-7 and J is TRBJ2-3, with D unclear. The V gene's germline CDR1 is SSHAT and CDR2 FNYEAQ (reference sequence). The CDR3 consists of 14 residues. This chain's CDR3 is CASSSLAFPDTQYF. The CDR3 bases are TGTGCTAGCAGCTCTTTAGCTTTCCCAGATACGCAGTATTTT. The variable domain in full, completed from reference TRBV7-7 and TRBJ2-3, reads GAGVSQSPRYKVTKRGQDVTLRCDPISSHATLYWYQQALGQGPEFLTYFNYEAQPDKSGLPSDRFSAERPEGSISTLTIQRTEQRDSAMYRCASSSLAFPDTQYFGPGTRLTVL.

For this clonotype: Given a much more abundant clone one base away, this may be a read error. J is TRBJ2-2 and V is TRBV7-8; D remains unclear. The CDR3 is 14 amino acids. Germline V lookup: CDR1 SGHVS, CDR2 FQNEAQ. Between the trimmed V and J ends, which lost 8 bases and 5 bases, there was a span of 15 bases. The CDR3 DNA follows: TGTGCCAGCGGGGTTGGGCTCGTTACCGGGGAGCTGTTTTTT. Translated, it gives CASGVGLVTGELFF.

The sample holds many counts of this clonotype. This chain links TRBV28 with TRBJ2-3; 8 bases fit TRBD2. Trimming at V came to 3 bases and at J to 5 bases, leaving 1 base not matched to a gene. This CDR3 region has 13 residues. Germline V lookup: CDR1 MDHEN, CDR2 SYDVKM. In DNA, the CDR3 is TGTGCCAGCAGTTTGCTAGCGGGAGATACGCAGTATTTT. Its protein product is CASSLLAGDTQYF.

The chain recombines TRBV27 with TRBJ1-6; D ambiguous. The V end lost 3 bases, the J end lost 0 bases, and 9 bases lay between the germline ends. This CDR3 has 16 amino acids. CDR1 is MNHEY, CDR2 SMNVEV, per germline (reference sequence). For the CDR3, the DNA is TGTGCCAGCAGTTTCCGACAAATCTCCTATAATTCACCCCTCCACTTT. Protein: CASSFRQISYNSPLHF.

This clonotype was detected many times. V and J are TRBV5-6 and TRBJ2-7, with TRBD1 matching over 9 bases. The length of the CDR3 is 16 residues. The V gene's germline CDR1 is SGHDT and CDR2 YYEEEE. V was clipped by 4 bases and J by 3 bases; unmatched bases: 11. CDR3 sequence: CASSRAIGQGNYEQYF. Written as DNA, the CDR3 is TGTGCCAGCAGCAGAGCCATTGGACAGGGGAACTACGAGCAGTACTTC.

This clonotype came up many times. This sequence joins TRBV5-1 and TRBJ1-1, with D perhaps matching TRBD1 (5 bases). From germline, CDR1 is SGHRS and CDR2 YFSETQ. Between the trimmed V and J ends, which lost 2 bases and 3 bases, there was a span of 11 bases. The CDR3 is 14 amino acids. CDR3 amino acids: CASSFPGEYTEAFF. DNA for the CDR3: TGCGCCAGCAGCTTCCCGGGGGAGTACACTGAAGCTTTCTTT.

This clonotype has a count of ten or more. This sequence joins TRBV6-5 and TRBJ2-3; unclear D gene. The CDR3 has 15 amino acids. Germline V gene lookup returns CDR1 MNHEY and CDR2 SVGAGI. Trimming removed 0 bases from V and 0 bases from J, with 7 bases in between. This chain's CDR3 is CASSYSISSTDTQYF. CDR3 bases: TGTGCCAGCAGTTACTCGATAAGCAGCACAGATACGCAGTATTTT.

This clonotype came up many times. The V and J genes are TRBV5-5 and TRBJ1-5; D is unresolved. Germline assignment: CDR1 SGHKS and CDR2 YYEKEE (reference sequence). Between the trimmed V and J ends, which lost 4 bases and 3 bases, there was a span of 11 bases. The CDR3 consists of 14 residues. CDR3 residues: CASSIDRANQPQHF. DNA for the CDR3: TGTGCCAGCAGCATTGACCGCGCCAATCAGCCCCAGCATTTT.

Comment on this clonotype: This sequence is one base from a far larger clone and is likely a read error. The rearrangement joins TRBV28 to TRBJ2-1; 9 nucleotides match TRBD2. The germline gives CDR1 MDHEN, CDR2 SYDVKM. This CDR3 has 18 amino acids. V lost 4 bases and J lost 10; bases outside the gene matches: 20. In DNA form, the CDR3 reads TGTGCCAGCAGTTCCTTGAGTAGCGGGAGCTCTCCCAGCGGCGAGCAGTTCTTC. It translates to CASSSLSSGSSPSGEQFF.

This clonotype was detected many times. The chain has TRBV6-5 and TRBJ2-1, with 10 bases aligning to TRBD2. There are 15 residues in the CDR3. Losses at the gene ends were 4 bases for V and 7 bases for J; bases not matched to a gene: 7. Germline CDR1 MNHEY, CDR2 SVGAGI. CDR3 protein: CASSWASGSGNEQFF. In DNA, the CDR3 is TGTGCCAGCAGTTGGGCTAGCGGGAGTGGGAATGAGCAGTTCTTC.

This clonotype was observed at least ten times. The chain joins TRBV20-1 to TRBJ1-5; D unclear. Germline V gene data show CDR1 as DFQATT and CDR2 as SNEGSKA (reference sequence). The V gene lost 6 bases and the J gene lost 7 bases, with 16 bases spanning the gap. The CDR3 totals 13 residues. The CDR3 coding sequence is TGCAGTGCCGATGGCCGCCTGATCCAGCCCCAGCATTTT. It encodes CSADGRLIQPQHF.

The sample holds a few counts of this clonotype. This chain's CDR3 is CASSWTGEGNQPQHF. The CDR3 nucleotides are TGTGCCAGCAGTTGGACAGGGGAGGGCAATCAGCCCCAGCATTTT. The gene calls are TRBV28 and TRBJ1-5; 9 positions agree with TRBD1. The germline gives CDR1 MDHEN, CDR2 SYDVKM. The junction had 3 bases not matched to a gene; V was cut back by 4 bases and J by 2 bases. The CDR3 sequence is 15 residues long.

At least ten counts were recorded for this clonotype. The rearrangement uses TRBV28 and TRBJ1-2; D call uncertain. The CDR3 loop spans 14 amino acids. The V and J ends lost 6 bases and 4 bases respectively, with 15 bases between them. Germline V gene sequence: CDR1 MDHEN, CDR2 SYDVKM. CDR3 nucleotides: TGTGCCAGCAGCCCCCGACCGTACTTCTATGGCTACACCTTC. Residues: CASSPRPYFYGYTF.

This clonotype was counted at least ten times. The CDR3 loop is CSAKGGESSYEQYF. The DNA of the CDR3 is TGCAGTGCTAAAGGGGGAGAAAGCTCCTACGAGCAGTACTTC. This chain connects TRBV20-1 to TRBJ2-7, with D possibly matching TRBD1 (6 bases). V dropped 4 bases and J dropped 0 bases, with 13 bases sitting between them. The CDR3 sequence is 14 residues long. CDR1 and CDR2 (germline): DFQATT, SNEGSKA (reference sequence).

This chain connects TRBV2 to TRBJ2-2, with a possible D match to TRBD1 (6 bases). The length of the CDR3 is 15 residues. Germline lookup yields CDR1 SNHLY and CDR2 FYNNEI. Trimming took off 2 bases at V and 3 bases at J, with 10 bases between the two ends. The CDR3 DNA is TGTGCCAGCAGTGAAACAGGGTGGTACACCGGGGAGCTGTTTTTT. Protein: CASSETGWYTGELFF.

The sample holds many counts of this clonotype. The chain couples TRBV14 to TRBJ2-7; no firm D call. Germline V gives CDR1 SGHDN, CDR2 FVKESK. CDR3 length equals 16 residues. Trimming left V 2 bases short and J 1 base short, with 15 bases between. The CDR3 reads CASSQTLTAGSYEQYF. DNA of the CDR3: TGTGCCAGCAGCCAAACCCTCACGGCAGGATCCTACGAGCAGTACTTC.

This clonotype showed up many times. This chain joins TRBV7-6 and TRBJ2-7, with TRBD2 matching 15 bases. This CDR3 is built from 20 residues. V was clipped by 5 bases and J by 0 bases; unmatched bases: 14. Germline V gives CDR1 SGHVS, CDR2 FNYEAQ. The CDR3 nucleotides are TGTGCCAGCAGCCGAACCCCGGGACTAGCGGGAGGCGGGTCCTCCTACGAGCAGTACTTC. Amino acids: CASSRTPGLAGGGSSYEQYF.

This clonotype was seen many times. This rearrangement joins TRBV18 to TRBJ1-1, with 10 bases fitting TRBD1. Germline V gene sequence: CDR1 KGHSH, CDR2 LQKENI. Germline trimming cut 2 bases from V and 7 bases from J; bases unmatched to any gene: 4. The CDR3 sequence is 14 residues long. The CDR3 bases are TGTGCCAGCTCACCAGACAGGGGGCTAAGTGAAGCTTTCTTT. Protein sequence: CASSPDRGLSEAFF. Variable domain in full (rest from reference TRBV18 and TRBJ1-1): NAGVMQNPRHLVRRRGQEARLRCSPMKGHSHVYWYRQLPEEGLKFMVYLQKENIIDESGMPKERFSAEFPKEGPSILRIQQVVRGDSAAYFCASSPDRGLSEAFFGQGTRLTVV.

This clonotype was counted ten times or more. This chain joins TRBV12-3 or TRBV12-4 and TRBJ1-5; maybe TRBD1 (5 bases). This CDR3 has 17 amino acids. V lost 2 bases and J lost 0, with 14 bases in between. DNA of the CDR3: TGTGCCAGCAGTTTAACGTCTCGCAGGGCTAGCAATCAGCCCCAGCATTTT. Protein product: CASSLTSRRASNQPQHF.

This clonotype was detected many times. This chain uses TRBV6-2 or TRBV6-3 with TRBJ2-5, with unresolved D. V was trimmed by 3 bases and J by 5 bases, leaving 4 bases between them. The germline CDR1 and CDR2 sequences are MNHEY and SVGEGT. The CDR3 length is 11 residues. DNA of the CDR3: TGTGCCAGCAGTTATCGGGAGACCCAGTACTTC. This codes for CASSYRETQYF.

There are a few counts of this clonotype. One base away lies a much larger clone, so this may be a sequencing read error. The CDR3 region has the DNA TGCAGTGCCTCACGGGTGGAGACCCAGCACTTC. This translates into CSASRVETQHF. The J gene is TRBJ2-5, the V gene TRBV20-1; unclear D gene. CDR3 length equals 11 residues. Germline CDR1 and CDR2: DFQATT and SNEGSKA (reference sequence).

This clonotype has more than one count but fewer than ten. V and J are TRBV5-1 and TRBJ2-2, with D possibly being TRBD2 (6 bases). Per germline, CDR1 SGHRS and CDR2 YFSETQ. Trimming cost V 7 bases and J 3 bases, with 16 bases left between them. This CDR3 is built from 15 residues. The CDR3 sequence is CASASASEYTGELFF. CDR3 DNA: TGCGCCAGCGCCTCTGCTAGCGAGTACACCGGGGAGCTGTTTTTT.

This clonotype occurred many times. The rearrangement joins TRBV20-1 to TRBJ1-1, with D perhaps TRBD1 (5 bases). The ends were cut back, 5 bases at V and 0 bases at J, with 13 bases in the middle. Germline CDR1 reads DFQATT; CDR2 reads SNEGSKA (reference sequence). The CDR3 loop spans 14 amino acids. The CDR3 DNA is TGCAGTGCTCGGGACGGTAACATGAACACTGAAGCTTTCTTT. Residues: CSARDGNMNTEAFF.

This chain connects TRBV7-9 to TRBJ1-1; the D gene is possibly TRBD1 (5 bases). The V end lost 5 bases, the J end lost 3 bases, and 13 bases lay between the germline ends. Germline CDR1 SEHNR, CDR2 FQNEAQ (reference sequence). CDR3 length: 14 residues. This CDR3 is CASSPSGFDTEAFF. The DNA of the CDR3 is TGTGCCAGCAGCCCCTCAGGGTTCGACACTGAAGCTTTCTTT.

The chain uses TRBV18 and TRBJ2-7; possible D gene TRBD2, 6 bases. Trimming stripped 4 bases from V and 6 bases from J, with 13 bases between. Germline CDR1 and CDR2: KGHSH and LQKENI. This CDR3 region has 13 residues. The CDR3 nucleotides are TGTGCCAGCTCACAGGAGGGTTTAATCGAGCAGTACTTC. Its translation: CASSQEGLIEQYF.

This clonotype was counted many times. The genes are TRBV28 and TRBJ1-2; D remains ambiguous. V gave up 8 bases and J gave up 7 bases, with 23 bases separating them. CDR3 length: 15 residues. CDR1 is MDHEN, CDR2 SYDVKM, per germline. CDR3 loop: CASGMWGNLLSGYTF. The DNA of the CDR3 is TGTGCCAGCGGGATGTGGGGAAATCTGCTATCTGGCTACACCTTC.

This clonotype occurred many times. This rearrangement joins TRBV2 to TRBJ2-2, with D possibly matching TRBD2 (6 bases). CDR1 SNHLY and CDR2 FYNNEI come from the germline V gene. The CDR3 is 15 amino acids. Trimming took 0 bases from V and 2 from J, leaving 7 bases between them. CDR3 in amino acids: CASSEAGLNTGELFF. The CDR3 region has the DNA TGTGCCAGCAGTGAAGCTGGACTAAACACCGGGGAGCTGTTTTTT.

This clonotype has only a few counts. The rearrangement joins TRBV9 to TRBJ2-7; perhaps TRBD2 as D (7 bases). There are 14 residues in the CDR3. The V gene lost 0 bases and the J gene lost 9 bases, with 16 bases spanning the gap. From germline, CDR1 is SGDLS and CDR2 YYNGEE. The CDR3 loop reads CASSVEGGPGVQYF. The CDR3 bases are TGTGCCAGCAGCGTAGAGGGAGGGCCAGGGGTGCAGTACTTC.

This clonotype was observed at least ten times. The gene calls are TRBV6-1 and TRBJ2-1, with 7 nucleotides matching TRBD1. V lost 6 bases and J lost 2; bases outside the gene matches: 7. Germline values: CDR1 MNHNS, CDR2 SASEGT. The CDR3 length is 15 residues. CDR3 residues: CASSSLDRTYNEQFF. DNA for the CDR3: TGTGCCAGCAGCTCCCTGGACAGGACCTACAATGAGCAGTTCTTC.

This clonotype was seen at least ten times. CDR3 nucleotides: TGCAGTGCTCTGGGACAGTTGGACACCGGGGAGCTGTTTTTT. Translated, it gives CSALGQLDTGELFF. V gene TRBV20-1 combines with J gene TRBJ2-2; 7 bases fit TRBD1. The germline V gene encodes CDR1 DFQATT and CDR2 SNEGSKA (reference sequence). There are 14 residues in the CDR3. J lost 3 bases, V lost 5 bases, and 6 bases had no gene match.

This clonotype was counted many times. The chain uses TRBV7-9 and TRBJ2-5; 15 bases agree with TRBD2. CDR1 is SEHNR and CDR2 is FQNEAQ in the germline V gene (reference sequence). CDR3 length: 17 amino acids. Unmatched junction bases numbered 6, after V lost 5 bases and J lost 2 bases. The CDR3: CASSQGLAGGKQETQYF. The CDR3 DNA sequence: TGTGCCAGCAGCCAGGGACTAGCGGGAGGTAAACAAGAGACCCAGTACTTC.

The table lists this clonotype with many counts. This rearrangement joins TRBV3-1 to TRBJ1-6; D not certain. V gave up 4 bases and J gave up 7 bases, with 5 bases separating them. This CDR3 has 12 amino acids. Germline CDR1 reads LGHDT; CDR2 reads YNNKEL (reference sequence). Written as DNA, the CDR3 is TGTGCCAGCAGCCGAGAGAATTCACCCCTCCACTTT. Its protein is CASSRENSPLHF.